This TCR beta chain was observed in a study of T cells in Graves' hyperthyroidism and ophthalmopathy. Trimming stripped 0 bases from V and 6 bases from J, with 9 bases between. The CDR3 is made up of 13 amino acids. CDR1 and CDR2 from the germline V gene are LGHDT and YNNKEL (reference sequence). Authors of the study amplified TCR beta CDR3 regions from RNA transcripts. The HTBI primer set served for first-round RT-PCR of the TCR CDR3. Each CDR3 protein gets one entry after TCRdb re-called the multiplex PCR reads with MiXCR. In the table there are a few hundred thousand distinct CDR3 sequences, approximately 44% of which are singletons. The authors deemed Graves' hyperthyroidism stable absent ophthalmopathy progression within 18 months. Notes on the study in general: Ophthalmopathy onset followed model prediction by a median roughly 6 months. Ophthalmopathy was distinguished from stable hyperthyroidism by 13 V-J signatures.

A remark on this clonotype: What it recognizes is unknown.

This rearrangement joins TRBV3-1 to TRBJ2-7; D ambiguous. The sequence came from a woman aged 18-35 years with Graves' hyperthyroidism. Sequencing was done on a sample of peripheral blood or thyroid tissue (not recorded which). CDR3 DNA: TGTGCCAGCAGCCAAGATTCTTGGGGCGAGCAGTACTTC. This encodes CASSQDSWGEQYF.